Listed here are 18 T cell receptor beta chains from one sample, sequenced in a study of T cell repertoires in cytomegalovirus infection. Antigens for these TCRs are unknown. TCRdb processed the reads anew with MiXCR; each CDR3 protein has one entry. Here the sample spans around 300,000 distinct CDR3 sequences, 25% being singletons. Sequencing was performed on cultured PBMCs, taken from culture after CMV antigen stimulation. Receptor source: a human donor in good health (CMV status not recorded). Some clones in this sample may be carry-over from other donors' samples.

The sample holds many counts of this clonotype. For the CDR3, the DNA is TGTGCCAGCAGCTTTTCAGATTCACCCCTCCACTTT. This codes for CASSFSDSPLHF. V is TRBV7-2 and J is TRBJ1-6; D gene ambiguous. The germline CDR1 and CDR2 sequences are SGHTA and FQGNSA. This CDR3 has 12 residues. V gave up 3 bases and J gave up 8 bases, with 5 bases separating them.

This clonotype has at least ten counts. The chain combines TRBV18 with TRBJ2-1, with TRBD1 matching over 7 bases. V shed 1 base, J shed 4 bases, and the junction held 10 bases outside the gene matches. CDR1 and CDR2 (germline): KGHSH, LQKENI. The CDR3 runs to 17 residues. The CDR3 sequence: CASSPQNTGVGYNEQFF. CDR3 coding DNA: TGTGCCAGCTCACCACAAAACACAGGGGTGGGATACAATGAGCAGTTCTTC.

The chain's CDR3 is CASSQDETGTYEQYF. The CDR3, as DNA: TGTGCCAGCAGCCAAGATGAGACAGGGACCTACGAGCAGTACTTC. The chain uses TRBV14 and TRBJ2-7; 7 positions agree with TRBD1. Looked up from germline, CDR1 is SGHDN and CDR2 is FVKESK. Trimming took 0 bases from V and 2 from J; bases not matched to a gene: 4. CDR3 length: 15 residues.

The chain recombines TRBV6-2 or TRBV6-3 with TRBJ2-5; 7 nucleotides align to TRBD2. Germline V gene sequence: CDR1 MNHEY, CDR2 SVGEGT. This CDR3 contains 15 residues. The J segment lost 3 bases and the V segment lost 4 bases, leaving 8 bases of the junction unmatched. The CDR3 DNA is TGTGCCAGCAGTTCGCTGGGAGGGCCTGAAGAGACCCAGTACTTC. Its translation is CASSSLGGPEETQYF.

This clonotype was recorded many times. The chain employs TRBV7-8 and TRBJ1-1; D is unresolved. Germline V lookup: CDR1 SGHVS, CDR2 FQNEAQ. The length of the CDR3 is 16 residues. V gave up 2 bases and J gave up 1 base, with 14 bases separating them. CDR3 DNA sequence: TGTGCCAGCAGCTTACGGTGGGGTGGCAGGAACACTGAAGCTTTCTTT. Encoded protein: CASSLRWGGRNTEAFF.

This clonotype was counted only a few times. The chain recombines TRBV29-1 with TRBJ2-3; TRBD1 aligns across 7 bases. The CDR3 consists of 14 residues. V lost 7 bases to trimming and J lost 1 base; unmatched junction nucleotides: 8. Germline CDR1 SQVTM, CDR2 ANQGSEA. The CDR3 protein is CSGAGTGGTDTQYF. The DNA for the CDR3 is TGCAGCGGGGCGGGTACAGGGGGCACAGATACGCAGTATTTT.

The chain carries TRBV5-5 and TRBJ2-1; 15 bases agree with TRBD2. The germline V gene has CDR1 SGHKS and CDR2 YYEKEE (reference sequence). The CDR3 has 16 residues. V trimming: 3 bases; J trimming: 6 bases; junction bases outside the gene matches: 4. The CDR3 here is CASSWGGLAGGNEQFF. CDR3 DNA sequence: TGTGCCAGCAGCTGGGGGGGACTAGCGGGAGGCAATGAGCAGTTCTTC. Variable domain in full (rest from reference TRBV5-5 and TRBJ2-1): DAGVTQSPTHLIKTRGQQVTLRCSPISGHKSVSWYQQVLGQGPQFIFQYYEKEERGRGNFPDRFSARQFPNYSSELNVNALLLGDSALYLCASSWGGLAGGNEQFFGPGTRLTVL.

This clonotype was recorded only once. V gene TRBV4-1 combines with J gene TRBJ2-1; 16 bases are shared with TRBD2. The CDR3 consists of 17 residues. V lost 1 base and J lost 7; bases outside the gene matches: 4. The V gene's germline CDR1 is MGHRA and CDR2 YSYEKL. The DNA for the CDR3 is TGCGCCAGCAGCCAAGTTAGGGGACTAGCGGGAGGGAATGAGCAGTTCTTC. This sequence encodes CASSQVRGLAGGNEQFF.

This chain links TRBV6-6 with TRBJ2-3; TRBD1 matches at 7 bases. V dropped 0 bases and J dropped 3; count of bases not matched to a gene: 9. CDR1 is MNHNY and CDR2 is SVGAGI in the germline V gene (reference sequence). CDR3 size: 17 residues. DNA for the CDR3: TGTGCCAGCAGTTACTCAGCAGGGACAGTGGGAACAGATACGCAGTATTTT. Its protein is CASSYSAGTVGTDTQYF.

The rearrangement joins TRBV7-8 to TRBJ2-3; D possibly matches TRBD1 or TRBD2 (5 bases each). The germline V and J ends were trimmed by 5 bases and 3 bases, with 18 bases remaining between them. In germline, CDR1 is SGHVS, CDR2 FQNEAQ. The CDR3 length is 16 residues. CDR3 DNA: TGTGCCAGCAGCCCAGGACTCCTGGGGGTGACAGATACGCAGTATTTT. It translates to CASSPGLLGVTDTQYF. The complete variable domain, with remaining parts taken from reference TRBV7-8 and TRBJ2-3, reads GAGVSQSPRYKVAKRGQDVALRCDPISGHVSLFWYQQALGQGPEFLTYFQNEAQLDKSGLPSDRFFAERPEGSVSTLKIQRTQQEDSAVYLCASSPGLLGVTDTQYFGPGTRLTVL.

This clonotype was detected only a few times. V is TRBV19 and J is TRBJ2-2; 7 bases agree with TRBD1. V shed 5 bases and J 1 base; nucleotides not matched to a gene: 13. This CDR3 contains 18 residues. CDR1 LNHDA and CDR2 SQIVND come from the germline V gene (reference sequence). The CDR3 region has the DNA TGTGCCAGTAGTCCGCCCGGGACAGAAAAGGAGAACACCGGGGAGCTGTTTTTT. It translates to CASSPPGTEKENTGELFF.

This clonotype was recorded a few times. The gene calls are TRBV27 and TRBJ1-2, with D possibly TRBD1 on 6 matching bases. V was pared by 5 bases and J by 3 bases, with 16 bases between. Germline CDR1 MNHEY, CDR2 SMNVEV (reference sequence). The CDR3 consists of 15 residues. The CDR3 DNA reads TGTGCCAGCAGTCCGGACAGCATCCTTCACTATGGCTACACCTTC. Amino acid sequence: CASSPDSILHYGYTF.

There are a few counts of this clonotype. The chain links TRBV5-3 to TRBJ1-1, with TRBD1 matching over 9 bases. TRBV5-3 is treated as an ORF (open reading frame) with a function not yet certain. Unmatched junction bases numbered 16, after V lost 8 bases and J lost 5 bases. This CDR3 region has 16 residues. CDR3: CASSKRPGQGVTEAFF. As DNA, the CDR3 is TGTGCCAGCAGCAAGCGACCGGGACAGGGCGTAACTGAAGCTTTCTTT.

This rearrangement joins TRBV4-3 to TRBJ1-1; TRBD1 matches 9 bases. The germline CDR1 and CDR2 sequences are LGHNA and YSLEER. CDR3 length: 14 amino acids. After removal of 4 bases from V and 6 bases from J, the junction contained 6 bases not matched to a gene. CDR3 region: CASSPRTGGSEAFF. Here the CDR3 DNA reads TGCGCCAGCAGCCCCAGAACAGGGGGCTCTGAAGCTTTCTTT.

Regarding this clonotype: A read error may account for a junction end that differs from germline. This chain uses TRBV2 with TRBJ2-1, with 9 bases matching TRBD2. CDR1 is SNHLY, CDR2 FYNNEI, per germline. The CDR3 consists of 18 residues. DNA for the CDR3: TGTGTCAGCACCGTTAGCGGGAGCCTCTTGAGAGGGGACAATGAGCAGTTCTTC. Amino acids: CVSTVSGSLLRGDNEQFF.

This clonotype was found a few times. The chain uses TRBV12-5 and TRBJ1-2, with 7 positions matching TRBD1. CDR1 and CDR2 (germline): LGHNT, FRNRAP. After removal of 5 bases from V and 8 bases from J, the junction contained 17 bases not matched to a gene. The CDR3 is 16 residues long. Written as DNA, the CDR3 is TGTGCTAGTGGTCTAACGACAGGGCAAGCCGTTACCGGCTACACCTTC. Protein sequence: CASGLTTGQAVTGYTF.

This clonotype was picked up many times. This sequence joins TRBV7-2 and TRBJ1-5, with a tentative D call TRBD1 (6 bases). The V gene lost 4 bases and the J gene lost 3 bases, with 13 bases spanning the gap. This CDR3 comprises 15 residues. Germline V gives CDR1 SGHTA, CDR2 FQGNSA. For the CDR3, the DNA is TGTGCCAGCAGCTCACAGACAGGCCTCAATCAGCCCCAGCATTTT. Translated, it gives CASSSQTGLNQPQHF.

This clonotype was recorded a few times. Sequence at one end of the junction differs from germline and may be a read error. The V and J genes are TRBV5-3 and TRBJ2-5; 13 bases fit TRBD2. TRBV5-3 is marked as an open reading frame, function uncertain. The CDR3 runs 14 residues. CDR3 bases: TGTGCCAGCAGCTTGACTAGCGGGAGGGAGACCCAGTACTTC. Translated: CASSLTSGRETQYF.